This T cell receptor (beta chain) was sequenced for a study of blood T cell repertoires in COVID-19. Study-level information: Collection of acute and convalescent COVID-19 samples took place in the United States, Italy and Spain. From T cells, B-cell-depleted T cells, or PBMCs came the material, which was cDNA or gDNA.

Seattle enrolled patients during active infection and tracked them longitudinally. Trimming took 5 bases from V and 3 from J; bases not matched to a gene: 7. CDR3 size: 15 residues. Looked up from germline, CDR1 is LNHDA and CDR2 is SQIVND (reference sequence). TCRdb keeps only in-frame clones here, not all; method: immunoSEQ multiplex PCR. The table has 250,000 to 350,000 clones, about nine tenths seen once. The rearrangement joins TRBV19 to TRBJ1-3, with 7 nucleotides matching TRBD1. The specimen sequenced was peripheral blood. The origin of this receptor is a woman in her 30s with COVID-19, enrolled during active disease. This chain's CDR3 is CASSLRTGIGNTIYF. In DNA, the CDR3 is TGTGCCAGTAGTCTGAGGACAGGAATTGGAAACACCATATATTTT.